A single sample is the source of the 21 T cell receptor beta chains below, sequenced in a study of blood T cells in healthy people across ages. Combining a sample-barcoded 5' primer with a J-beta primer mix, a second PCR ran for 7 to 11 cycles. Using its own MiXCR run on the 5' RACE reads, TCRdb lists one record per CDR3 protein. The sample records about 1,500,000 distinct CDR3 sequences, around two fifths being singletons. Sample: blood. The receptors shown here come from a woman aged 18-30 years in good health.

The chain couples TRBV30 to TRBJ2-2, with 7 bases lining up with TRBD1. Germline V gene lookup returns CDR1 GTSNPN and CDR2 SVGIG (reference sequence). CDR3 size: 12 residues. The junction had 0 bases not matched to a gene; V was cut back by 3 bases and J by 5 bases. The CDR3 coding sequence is TGTGCCTGGAGGGGACAGACCGGGGAGCTGTTTTTT. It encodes CAWRGQTGELFF.

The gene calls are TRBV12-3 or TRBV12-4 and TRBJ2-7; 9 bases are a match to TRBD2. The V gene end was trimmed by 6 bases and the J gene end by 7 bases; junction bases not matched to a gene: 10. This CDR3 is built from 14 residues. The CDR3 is CASRLSGSKDEQYF. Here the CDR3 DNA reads TGTGCCAGCAGACTTAGCGGGAGTAAGGATGAGCAGTACTTC.

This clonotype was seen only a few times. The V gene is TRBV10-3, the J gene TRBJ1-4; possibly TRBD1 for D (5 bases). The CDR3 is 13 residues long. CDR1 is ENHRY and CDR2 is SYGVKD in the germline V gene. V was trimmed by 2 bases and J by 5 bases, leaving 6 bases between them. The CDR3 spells CAISEDRNEKLFF. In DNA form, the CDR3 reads TGTGCCATCAGTGAGGACAGAAATGAAAAACTGTTTTTT.

CDR3 DNA sequence: TGTGCCAGCAGCTTAGTGGCGGGTAGCTATGGCTACACCTTC. Its protein is CASSLVAGSYGYTF. This chain joins TRBV7-8 and TRBJ1-2; no clear D gene. V lost 1 base and J lost 4, with 10 bases in between. Germline V gene data show CDR1 as SGHVS and CDR2 as FQNEAQ. The CDR3 is 14 amino acids.

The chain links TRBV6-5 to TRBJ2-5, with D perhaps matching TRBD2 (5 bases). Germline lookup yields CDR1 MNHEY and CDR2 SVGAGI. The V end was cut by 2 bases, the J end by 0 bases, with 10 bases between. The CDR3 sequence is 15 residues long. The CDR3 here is CASSYAGLNQETQYF. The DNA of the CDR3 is TGTGCCAGCAGTTACGCTGGACTGAACCAAGAGACCCAGTACTTC.

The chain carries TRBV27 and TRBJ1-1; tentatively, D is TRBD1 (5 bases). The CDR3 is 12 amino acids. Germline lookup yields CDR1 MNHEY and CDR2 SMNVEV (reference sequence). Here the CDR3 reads CFESGVGTEAFF. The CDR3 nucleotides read TGTTTCGAGTCGGGGGTTGGCACTGAAGCTTTCTTT.

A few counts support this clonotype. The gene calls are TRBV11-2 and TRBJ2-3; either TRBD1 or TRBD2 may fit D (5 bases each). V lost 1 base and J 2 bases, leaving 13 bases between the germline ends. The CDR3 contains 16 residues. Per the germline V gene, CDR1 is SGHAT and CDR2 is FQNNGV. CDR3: CASSLASGTPTDTQYF. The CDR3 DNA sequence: TGTGCCAGCAGCTTAGCCTCCGGGACCCCCACAGATACGCAGTATTTT. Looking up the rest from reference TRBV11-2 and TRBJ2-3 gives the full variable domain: EAGVAQSPRYKIIEKRQSVAFWCNPISGHATLYWYQQILGQGPKLLIQFQNNGVVDDSQLPKDRFSAERLKGVDSTLKIQPAKLEDSAVYLCASSLASGTPTDTQYFGPGTRLTVL.

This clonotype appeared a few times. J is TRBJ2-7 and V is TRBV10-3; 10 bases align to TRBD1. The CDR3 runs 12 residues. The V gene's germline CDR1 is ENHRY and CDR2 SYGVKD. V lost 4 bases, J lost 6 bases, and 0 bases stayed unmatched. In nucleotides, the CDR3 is TGTGCCATCAGTGGGACAGGGGGCGAGCAGTACTTC. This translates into CAISGTGGEQYF.

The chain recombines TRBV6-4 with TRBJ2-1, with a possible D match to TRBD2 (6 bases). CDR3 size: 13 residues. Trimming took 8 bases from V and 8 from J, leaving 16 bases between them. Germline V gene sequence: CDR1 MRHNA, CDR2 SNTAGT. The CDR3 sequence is CASALGWGDEQFF. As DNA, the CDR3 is TGTGCCAGCGCCCTTGGGTGGGGGGATGAGCAGTTCTTC.

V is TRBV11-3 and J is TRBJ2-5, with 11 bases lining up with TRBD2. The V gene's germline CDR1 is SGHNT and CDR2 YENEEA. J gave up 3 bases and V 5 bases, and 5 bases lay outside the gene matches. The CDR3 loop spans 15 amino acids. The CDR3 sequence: CASSPSGGPEETQYF. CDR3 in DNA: TGTGCCAGCAGCCCTAGCGGGGGGCCAGAAGAGACCCAGTACTTC.

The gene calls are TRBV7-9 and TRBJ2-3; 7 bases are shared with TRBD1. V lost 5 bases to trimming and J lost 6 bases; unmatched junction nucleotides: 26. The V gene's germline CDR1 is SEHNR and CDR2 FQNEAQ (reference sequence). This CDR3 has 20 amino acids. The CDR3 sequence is CASSPRQGVVLVGRLDTQYF. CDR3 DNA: TGTGCCAGCAGCCCCCGACAGGGAGTAGTTTTAGTTGGCCGTTTGGATACGCAGTATTTT.

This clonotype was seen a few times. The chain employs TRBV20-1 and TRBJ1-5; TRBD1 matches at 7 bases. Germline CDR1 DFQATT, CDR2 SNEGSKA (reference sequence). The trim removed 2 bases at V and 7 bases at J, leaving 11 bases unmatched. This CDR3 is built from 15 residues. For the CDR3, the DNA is TGCAGTGCTAGACCGTCCCAGACAGGGAACCAGCCCCAGCATTTT. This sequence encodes CSARPSQTGNQPQHF.

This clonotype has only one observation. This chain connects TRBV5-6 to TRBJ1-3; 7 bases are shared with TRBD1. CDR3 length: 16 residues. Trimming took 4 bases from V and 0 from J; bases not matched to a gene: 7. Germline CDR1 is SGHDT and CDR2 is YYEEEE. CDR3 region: CASSADRSHSGNTIYF. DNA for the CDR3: TGTGCCAGCAGCGCGGACAGGTCCCACTCTGGAAACACCATATATTTT.

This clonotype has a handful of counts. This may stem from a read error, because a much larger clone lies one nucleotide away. In DNA form, the CDR3 reads TGTGCCATCAGTGATTTGGGCCAGTCACCCCTCCACTTT. The encoded protein is CAISDLGQSPLHF. V and J are TRBV10-3 and TRBJ1-6; D not resolved. This CDR3 spans 13 amino acids. The germline V and J ends were trimmed by 3 bases and 10 bases, with 10 bases remaining between them. Germline V gene sequence: CDR1 ENHRY, CDR2 SYGVKD.

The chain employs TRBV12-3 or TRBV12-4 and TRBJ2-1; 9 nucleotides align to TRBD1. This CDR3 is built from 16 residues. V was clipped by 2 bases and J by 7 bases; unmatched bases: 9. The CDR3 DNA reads TGTGCCAGCAGTTTACCCACAGGGGGCAAGAGAAATGAGCAGTTCTTC. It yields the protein CASSLPTGGKRNEQFF.

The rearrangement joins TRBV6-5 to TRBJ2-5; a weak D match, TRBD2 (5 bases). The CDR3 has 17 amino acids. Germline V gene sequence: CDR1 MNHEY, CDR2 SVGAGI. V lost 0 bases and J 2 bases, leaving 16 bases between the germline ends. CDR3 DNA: TGTGCCAGCAGTTACTCTGGGCCACAACGGGGACAAGAGACCCAGTACTTC. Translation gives CASSYSGPQRGQETQYF.

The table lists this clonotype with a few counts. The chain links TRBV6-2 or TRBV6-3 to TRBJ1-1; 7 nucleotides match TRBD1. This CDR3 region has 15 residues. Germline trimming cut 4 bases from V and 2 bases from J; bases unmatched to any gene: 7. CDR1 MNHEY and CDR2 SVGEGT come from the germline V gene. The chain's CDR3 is CASSSWTGVNTEAFF. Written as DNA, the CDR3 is TGTGCCAGCAGTTCCTGGACAGGAGTTAACACTGAAGCTTTCTTT.

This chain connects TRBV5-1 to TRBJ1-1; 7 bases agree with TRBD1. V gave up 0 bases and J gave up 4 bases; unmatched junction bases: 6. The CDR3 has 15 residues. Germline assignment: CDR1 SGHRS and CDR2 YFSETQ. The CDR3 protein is CASSLGQGGVTEAFF. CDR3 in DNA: TGCGCCAGCAGCTTGGGACAGGGCGGTGTCACTGAAGCTTTCTTT.

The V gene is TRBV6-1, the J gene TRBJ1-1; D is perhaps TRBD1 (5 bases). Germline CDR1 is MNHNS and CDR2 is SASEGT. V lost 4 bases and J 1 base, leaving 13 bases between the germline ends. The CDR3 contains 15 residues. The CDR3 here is CASSASGQKNTEAFF. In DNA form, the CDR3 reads TGTGCCAGCAGTGCCTCAGGGCAAAAGAACACTGAAGCTTTCTTT.

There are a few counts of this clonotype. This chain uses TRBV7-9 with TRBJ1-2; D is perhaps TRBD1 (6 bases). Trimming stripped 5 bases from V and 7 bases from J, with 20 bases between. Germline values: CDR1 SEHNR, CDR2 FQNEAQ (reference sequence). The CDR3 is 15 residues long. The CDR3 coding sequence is TGTGCCAGCAGCCCACCGGCGGCAGGGGTCCGTGGCTACACCTTC. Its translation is CASSPPAAGVRGYTF.

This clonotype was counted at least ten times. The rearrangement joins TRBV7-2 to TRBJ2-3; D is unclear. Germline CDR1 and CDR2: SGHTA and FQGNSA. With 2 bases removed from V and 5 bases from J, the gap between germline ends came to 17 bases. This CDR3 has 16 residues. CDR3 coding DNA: TGTGCCAGCAGCTTATTGTCCCCCGATTATGGAGATACGCAGTATTTT. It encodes CASSLLSPDYGDTQYF.